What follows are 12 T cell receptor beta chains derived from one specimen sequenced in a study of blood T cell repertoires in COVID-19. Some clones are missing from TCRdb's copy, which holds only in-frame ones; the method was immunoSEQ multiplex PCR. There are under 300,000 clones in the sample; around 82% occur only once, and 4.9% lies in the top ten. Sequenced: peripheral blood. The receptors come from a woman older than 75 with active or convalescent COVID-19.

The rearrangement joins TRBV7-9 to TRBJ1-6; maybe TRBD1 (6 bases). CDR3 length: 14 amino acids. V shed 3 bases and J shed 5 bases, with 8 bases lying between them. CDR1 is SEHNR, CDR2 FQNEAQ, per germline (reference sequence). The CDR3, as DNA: TGTGCCAGCAGCTTCCGGACAGATAATTCACCCCTCCACTTT. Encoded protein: CASSFRTDNSPLHF.

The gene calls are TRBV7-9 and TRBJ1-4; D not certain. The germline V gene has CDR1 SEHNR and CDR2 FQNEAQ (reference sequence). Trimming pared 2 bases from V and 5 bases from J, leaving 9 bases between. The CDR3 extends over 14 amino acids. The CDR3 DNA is TGTGCCAGCAGCTTATCTTGGAGGAATGAAAAACTGTTTTTT. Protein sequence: CASSLSWRNEKLFF.

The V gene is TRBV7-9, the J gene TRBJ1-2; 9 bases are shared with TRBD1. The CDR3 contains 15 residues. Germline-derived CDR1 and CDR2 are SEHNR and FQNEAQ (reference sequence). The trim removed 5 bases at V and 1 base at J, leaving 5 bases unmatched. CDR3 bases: TGTGCCAGCAGCACAGGACAGGGGATTAACTATGGCTACACCTTC. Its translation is CASSTGQGINYGYTF.

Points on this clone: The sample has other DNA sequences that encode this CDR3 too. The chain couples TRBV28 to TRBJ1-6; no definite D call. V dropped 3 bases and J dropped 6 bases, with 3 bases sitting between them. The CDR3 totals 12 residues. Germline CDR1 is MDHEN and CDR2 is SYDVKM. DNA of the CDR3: TGTGCCAGCAGTTTCGGTAATTCACCCCTCCACTTT. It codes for CASSFGNSPLHF.

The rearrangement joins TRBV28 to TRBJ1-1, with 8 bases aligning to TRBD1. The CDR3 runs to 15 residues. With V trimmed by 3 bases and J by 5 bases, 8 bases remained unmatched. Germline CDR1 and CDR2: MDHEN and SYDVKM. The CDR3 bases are TGTGCCAGCAGTTTTCGACAGGGGCGGAATACTGAAGCTTTCTTT. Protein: CASSFRQGRNTEAFF.

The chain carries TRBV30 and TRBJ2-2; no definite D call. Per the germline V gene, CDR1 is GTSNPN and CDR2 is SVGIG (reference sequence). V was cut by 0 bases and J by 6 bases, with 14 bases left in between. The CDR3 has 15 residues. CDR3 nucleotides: TGTGCCTGGAGTGTACCTGGTATTCGGTCCGGGGAGCTGTTTTTT. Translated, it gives CAWSVPGIRSGELFF.

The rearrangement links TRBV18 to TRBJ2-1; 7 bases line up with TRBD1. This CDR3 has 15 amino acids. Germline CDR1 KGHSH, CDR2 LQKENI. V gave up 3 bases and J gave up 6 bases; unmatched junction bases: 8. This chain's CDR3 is CASSPSQGSINEQFF. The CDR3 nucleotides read TGTGCCAGCTCACCCTCACAGGGGAGTATCAATGAGCAGTTCTTC.

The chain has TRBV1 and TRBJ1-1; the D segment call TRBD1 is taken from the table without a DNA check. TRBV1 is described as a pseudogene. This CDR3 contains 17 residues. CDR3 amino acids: CTSSHPPTRDRETEAFF. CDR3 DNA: TGCACCAGCAGCCACCCACCCACCCGGGACAGGGAAACTGAAGCTTTCTTT.

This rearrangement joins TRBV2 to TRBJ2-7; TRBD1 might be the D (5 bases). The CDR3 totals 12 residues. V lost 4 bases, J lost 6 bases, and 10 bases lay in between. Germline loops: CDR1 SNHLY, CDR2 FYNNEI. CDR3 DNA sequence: TGTGCCAGCAGTGCTACAGGACGCGAGCAGTACTTC. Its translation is CASSATGREQYF. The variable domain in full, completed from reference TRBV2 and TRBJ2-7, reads EPEVTQTPSHQVTQMGQEVILRCVPISNHLYFYWYRQILGQKVEFLVSFYNNEISEKSEIFDDQFSVERPDGSNFTLKIRSTKLEDSAMYFCASSATGREQYFGPGTRLTVT.

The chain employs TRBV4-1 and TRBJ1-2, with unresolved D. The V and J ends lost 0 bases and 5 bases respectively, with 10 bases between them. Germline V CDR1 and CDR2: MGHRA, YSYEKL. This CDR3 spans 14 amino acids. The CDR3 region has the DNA TGCGCCAGCAGCCAAGAGTCCTTACAATATGGCTACACCTTC. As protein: CASSQESLQYGYTF.

The CDR3 here is CASSRPTSGGVYEQFF. The CDR3 DNA reads TGTGCCAGCAGTCGGCCGACTAGCGGGGGGGTTTATGAGCAGTTCTTC. The chain is built from TRBV27 and TRBJ2-1; the match to TRBD2 covers 14 bases. The CDR3 has 16 amino acids. Germline values: CDR1 MNHEY, CDR2 SMNVEV (reference sequence). The V gene end was trimmed by 5 bases and the J gene end by 8 bases; junction bases not matched to a gene: 8.

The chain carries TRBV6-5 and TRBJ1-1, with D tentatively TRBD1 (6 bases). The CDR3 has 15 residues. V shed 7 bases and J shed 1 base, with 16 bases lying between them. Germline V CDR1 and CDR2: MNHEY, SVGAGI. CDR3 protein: CASKARGHKNTEAFF. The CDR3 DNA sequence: TGTGCCAGCAAGGCCCGGGGACATAAGAACACTGAAGCTTTCTTT.